This passage covers 10 T cell receptor beta chains from one sample sequenced in a study of cytomegalovirus exposure and HLA in healthy donors. PCR employed 60 Vbeta and 13 Jbeta primers. Libraries were prepared by immunoSEQ multiplex PCR; TCRdb keeps only in-frame clonotypes and omits some of them. The data contain roughly 170,000 clones, roughly 84% of them singletons. The sample was PBMCs. The receptors derive from a male donor in good health and CMV-seronegative.

This chain links TRBV6-5 with TRBJ1-4; D not resolved. Germline V CDR1 and CDR2: MNHEY, SVGAGI. Trimming removed 2 bases from V and 4 bases from J, with 14 bases in between. This CDR3 has 16 amino acids. CDR3 bases: TGTGCCAGCAGTTACGGGTTCTCCGGAGGTAATGAAAAACTGTTTTTT. It specifies CASSYGFSGGNEKLFF.

The chain links TRBV9 to TRBJ1-4; a weak D match, TRBD1 (5 bases). The CDR3 totals 14 residues. V lost 4 bases to trimming and J lost 5 bases, with 12 bases between them. The V gene's germline CDR1 is SGDLS and CDR2 YYNGEE. Written as DNA, the CDR3 is TGTGCCAGCAGCCCCGCAGGGTTGAATGAAAAACTGTTTTTT. It encodes CASSPAGLNEKLFF.

The rearrangement links TRBV6-5 to TRBJ1-1, with D possibly being TRBD1 (6 bases). CDR1 and CDR2 (germline): MNHEY, SVGAGI. V was cut by 7 bases and J by 1 base, with 13 bases left in between. The CDR3 is 14 residues long. DNA for the CDR3: TGTGCCAGCACTGAACAGGGCCAGAACACTGAAGCTTTCTTT. Translated, it gives CASTEQGQNTEAFF.

The chain recombines TRBV14 with TRBJ2-3; D might be TRBD2 (5 bases). V lost 5 bases and J lost 2, with 14 bases in between. CDR3 length equals 15 residues. In germline, CDR1 is SGHDN, CDR2 FVKESK. The CDR3 region has the DNA TGTGCCAGCAGCTCCCTCGAGCGGCTCACAGATACGCAGTATTTT. Its translation is CASSSLERLTDTQYF.

The CDR3 loop is CASSQGSNYGYTF. CDR3 DNA: TGTGCCAGCTCCCAGGGGTCTAACTATGGCTACACCTTC. The J gene is TRBJ1-2, the V gene TRBV18, with D tentatively TRBD1 (6 bases). Germline-derived CDR1 and CDR2 are KGHSH and LQKENI. Trimming took off 6 bases at V and 0 bases at J, with 8 bases between the two ends. CDR3 length: 13 residues.

V gene TRBV4-1 combines with J gene TRBJ1-5; TRBD1 matches at 9 bases. Germline V gene lookup returns CDR1 MGHRA and CDR2 YSYEKL. The length of the CDR3 is 19 residues. V shed 0 bases, J shed 4 bases, and the junction held 13 bases outside the gene matches. CDR3 protein: CASSQDFPTGQGLNQPQHF. CDR3 DNA sequence: TGCGCCAGCAGCCAAGATTTCCCCACCGGACAGGGGTTAAATCAGCCCCAGCATTTT.

V and J are TRBV2 and TRBJ1-5; maybe TRBD1 (6 bases). The CDR3 has 15 amino acids. V gave up 8 bases and J gave up 1 base, with 15 bases separating them. CDR1 SNHLY and CDR2 FYNNEI come from the germline V gene. This CDR3 is CASGGVGASNQPQHF. Written as DNA, the CDR3 is TGTGCCAGCGGGGGGGTGGGGGCGAGCAATCAGCCCCAGCATTTT.

This clone was recorded only once. V usage is TRBV27 and J usage is TRBJ1-2; 9 bases fit TRBD1. Unmatched junction bases numbered 7, after V lost 0 bases and J lost 8 bases. This CDR3 contains 15 residues. Looked up from germline, CDR1 is MNHEY and CDR2 is SMNVEV (reference sequence). In nucleotides, the CDR3 is TGTGCCAGCAGTTTATCGTTACAGGGGGCGTTGGGCTACACCTTC. Residues: CASSLSLQGALGYTF.

The J gene is TRBJ2-3, the V gene TRBV5-1; D is unclear. The CDR3 runs 12 residues. Per germline, CDR1 SGHRS and CDR2 YFSETQ. V was clipped by 1 base and J by 5 bases, with 5 bases between them. CDR3 protein: CASSLYGDTQYF. The CDR3 DNA is TGCGCCAGCAGCTTGTACGGAGATACGCAGTATTTT.

The rearrangement links TRBV4-2 to TRBJ2-5; 8 bases are a match to TRBD2. The CDR3 is made up of 13 amino acids. V lost 2 bases, J lost 10 bases, and 6 bases stayed unmatched. CDR1 and CDR2 from the germline V gene are LGHNA and YNFKEQ. The CDR3 sequence: CASSQIAGGDQYF. DNA for the CDR3: TGTGCCAGCAGCCAAATCGCGGGGGGAGACCAGTACTTC.